The rows below give T cell receptor beta chains drawn from one sample of a study of shared clonotypes between healthy human individuals. This table comes from immunoSEQ multiplex PCR, and its TCRdb copy is limited to in-frame clones, with some not included. The data hold roughly 760,000 clones, with around two thirds observed a single time. Sequenced input: memory CD4+ T cells sorted from blood. These receptors came from a woman aged 30 to 39 in good health. Both conserved end residues are part of each CDR3. The D gene is left open where the match is weak. Size is stated for part of the rows, as once, few or many counts, or as a class when the clone is expanded.

V,J,size,D,DNA,CDR3
TRBV28,TRBJ2-6,-,TRBD2,TGTGCCACATCCTCCGGGACTAGTGGGGCCAACGTCCTGACTTTC,CATSSGTSGANVLTF
TRBV7-2,TRBJ1-6,-,-,TGTGCCAGCAGCCAAAGACAAGCGGATTCACCCCTCCACTTT,CASSQRQADSPLHF
TRBV19,TRBJ2-7,-,TRBD2,TGTGCCAGTAGTATAACTAGCGGGAGGATCAACTTC,CASSITSGRINF
TRBV28,TRBJ2-7,-,-,TGTGCCAGCAGTTTTAGACCCGAGACTCCTACCTACGAGCAGTACTTC,CASSFRPETPTYEQYF
TRBV27,TRBJ1-3,-,-,TGTGCCAGCAGCCCGGACAGTACTGGAAACACCATATATTTT,CASSPDSTGNTIYF
TRBV18,TRBJ1-5,-,-,TGTGCCAGCTCACCACTCAGCGATCAGCCCCAGCATTTT,CASSPLSDQPQHF
TRBV7-2,TRBJ1-1,-,TRBD1,TGTGCCAGCAGCTTACGGACAGGATTGAACACTGAAGCTTTCTTT,CASSLRTGLNTEAFF
TRBV28,TRBJ1-4,-,-,TGTGCCAGCAGGTCGGGTGGTAATGAAAAACTGTTTTTT,CASRSGGNEKLFF
TRBV5-1,TRBJ2-7,many,TRBD1,TGCGCCAGCAGCGCCATCGGGGACAGACTCGAGCAGTACTTC,CASSAIGDRLEQYF
TRBV19,TRBJ2-3,few,TRBD2,TGTGCCAGTAGTATGACGGGAGGTTTTGTAGATACGCAGTATTTT,CASSMTGGFVDTQYF
TRBV29-1,TRBJ2-3,once,-,TGCAGCGTTAGACTTAGCGATACGCAGTATTTT,CSVRLSDTQYF